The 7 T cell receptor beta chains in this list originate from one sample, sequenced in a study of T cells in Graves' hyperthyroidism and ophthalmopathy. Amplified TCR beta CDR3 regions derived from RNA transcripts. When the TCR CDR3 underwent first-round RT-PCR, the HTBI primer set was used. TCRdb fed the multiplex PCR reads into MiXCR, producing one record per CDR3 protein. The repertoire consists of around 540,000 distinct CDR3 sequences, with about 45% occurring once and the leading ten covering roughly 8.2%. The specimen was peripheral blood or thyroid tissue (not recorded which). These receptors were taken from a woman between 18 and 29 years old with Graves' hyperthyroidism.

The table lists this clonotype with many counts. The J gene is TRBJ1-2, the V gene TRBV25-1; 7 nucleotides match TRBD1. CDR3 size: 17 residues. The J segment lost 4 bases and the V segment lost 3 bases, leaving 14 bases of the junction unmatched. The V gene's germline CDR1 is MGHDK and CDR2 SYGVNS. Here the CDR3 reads CASSDFAGGQVGYGYTF. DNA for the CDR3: TGTGCCAGCAGTGATTTCGCAGGGGGACAAGTCGGCTATGGCTACACCTTC.

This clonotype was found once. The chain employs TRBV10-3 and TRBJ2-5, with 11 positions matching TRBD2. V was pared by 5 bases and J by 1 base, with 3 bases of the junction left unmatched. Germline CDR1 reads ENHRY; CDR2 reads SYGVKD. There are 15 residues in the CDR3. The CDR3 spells CAISPGTSGQETQYF. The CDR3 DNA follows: TGTGCCATCAGTCCCGGGACTAGCGGCCAAGAGACCCAGTACTTC.

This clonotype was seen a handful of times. CDR3 sequence: CASSPDPAGTSSEQYF. For the CDR3, the DNA is TGCGCCAGCAGCCCGGACCCCGCAGGGACTAGCTCCGAGCAGTACTTC. This chain joins TRBV5-1 and TRBJ2-7, with 9 bases lining up with TRBD2. There are 16 residues in the CDR3. Germline lookup yields CDR1 SGHRS and CDR2 YFSETQ. Trimming removed 4 bases from V and 6 bases from J; junction bases left unmatched: 14.

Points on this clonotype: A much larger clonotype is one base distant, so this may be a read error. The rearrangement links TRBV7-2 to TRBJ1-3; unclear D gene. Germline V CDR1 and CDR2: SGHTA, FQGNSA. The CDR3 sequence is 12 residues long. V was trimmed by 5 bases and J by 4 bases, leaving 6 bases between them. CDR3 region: CASSNRGNTIYF. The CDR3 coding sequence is TGTGCCAGCAGCAACCGAGGAAACACCATATATTTT. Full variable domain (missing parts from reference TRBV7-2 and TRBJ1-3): GAGVSQSPSNKVTEKGKDVELRCDPISGHTALYWYRQSLGQGLEFLIYFQGNSAPDKSGLPSDRFSAERTGGSVSTLTIQRTQQEDSAVYLCASSNRGNTIYFGEGSWLTVV.

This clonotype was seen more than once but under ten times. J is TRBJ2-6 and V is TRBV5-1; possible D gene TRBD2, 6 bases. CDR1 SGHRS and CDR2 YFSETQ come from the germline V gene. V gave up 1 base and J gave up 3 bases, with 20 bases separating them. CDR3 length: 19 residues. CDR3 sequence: CASSLHTGGAVGGANVLTF. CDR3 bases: TGCGCCAGCAGCTTGCATACTGGCGGGGCAGTAGGTGGGGCCAACGTCCTGACTTTC.

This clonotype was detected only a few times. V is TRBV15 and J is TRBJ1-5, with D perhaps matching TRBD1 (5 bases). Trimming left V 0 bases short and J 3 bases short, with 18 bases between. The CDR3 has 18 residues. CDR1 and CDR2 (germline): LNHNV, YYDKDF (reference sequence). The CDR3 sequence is CATSRERRRGRYNQPQHF. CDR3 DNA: TGTGCCACCAGCAGAGAAAGACGTCGGGGACGGTACAATCAGCCCCAGCATTTT.

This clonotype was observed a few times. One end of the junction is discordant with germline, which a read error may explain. CDR3 protein: CASSQGGRGQETQYF. DNA of the CDR3: TGCGCCAGCAGCCAAGGGGGCAGGGGACAAGAGACCCAGTACTTC. The chain employs TRBV7-3 and TRBJ2-5; TRBD1 agrees at 7 bases. The CDR3 sequence is 15 residues long. Germline loops: CDR1 SGHTA, CDR2 FQGTGA. The variable domain in full, with the rest retrieved from reference TRBV7-3 and TRBJ2-5, is GAGVSQTPSNKVTEKGKYVELRCDPISGHTALYWYRQSLGQGPEFLIYFQGTGAADDSGLPNDRFFAVRPEGSVSTLKIQRTERGDSAVYLCASSQGGRGQETQYFGPGTRLLVL.